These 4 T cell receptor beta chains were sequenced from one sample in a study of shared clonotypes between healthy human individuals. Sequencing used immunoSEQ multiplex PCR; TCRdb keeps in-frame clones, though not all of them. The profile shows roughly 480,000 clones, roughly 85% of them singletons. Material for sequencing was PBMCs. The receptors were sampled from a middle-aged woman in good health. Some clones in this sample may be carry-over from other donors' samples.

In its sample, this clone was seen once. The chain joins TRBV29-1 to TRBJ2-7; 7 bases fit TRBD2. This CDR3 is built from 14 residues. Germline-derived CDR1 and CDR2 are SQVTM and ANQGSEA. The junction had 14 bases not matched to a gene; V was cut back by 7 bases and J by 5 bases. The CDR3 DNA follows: TGCAGCGACACCAGCGGGACCCACCCCAACGAGCAGTACTTC. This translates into CSDTSGTHPNEQYF.

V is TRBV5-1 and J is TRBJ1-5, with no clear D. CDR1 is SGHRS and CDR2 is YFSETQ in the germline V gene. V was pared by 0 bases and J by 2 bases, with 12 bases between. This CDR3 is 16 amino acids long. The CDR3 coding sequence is TGCGCCAGCAGCTTGGGGGATCGGGGTGGCAATCAGCCCCAGCATTTT. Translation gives CASSLGDRGGNQPQHF.

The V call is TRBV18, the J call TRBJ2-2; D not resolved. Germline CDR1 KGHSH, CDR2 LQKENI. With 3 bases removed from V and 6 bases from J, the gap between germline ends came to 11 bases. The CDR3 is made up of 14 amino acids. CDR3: CASSPNQAAGELFF. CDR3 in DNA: TGTGCCAGCTCACCGAACCAGGCGGCCGGGGAGCTGTTTTTT.

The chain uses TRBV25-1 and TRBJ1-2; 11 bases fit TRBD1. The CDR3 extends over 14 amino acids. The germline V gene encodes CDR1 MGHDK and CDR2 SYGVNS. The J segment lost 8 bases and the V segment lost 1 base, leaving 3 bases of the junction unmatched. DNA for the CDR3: TGTGCCAGCAGTGAATTGGGGACAGGGGGAGGCTACACCTTC. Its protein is CASSELGTGGGYTF.